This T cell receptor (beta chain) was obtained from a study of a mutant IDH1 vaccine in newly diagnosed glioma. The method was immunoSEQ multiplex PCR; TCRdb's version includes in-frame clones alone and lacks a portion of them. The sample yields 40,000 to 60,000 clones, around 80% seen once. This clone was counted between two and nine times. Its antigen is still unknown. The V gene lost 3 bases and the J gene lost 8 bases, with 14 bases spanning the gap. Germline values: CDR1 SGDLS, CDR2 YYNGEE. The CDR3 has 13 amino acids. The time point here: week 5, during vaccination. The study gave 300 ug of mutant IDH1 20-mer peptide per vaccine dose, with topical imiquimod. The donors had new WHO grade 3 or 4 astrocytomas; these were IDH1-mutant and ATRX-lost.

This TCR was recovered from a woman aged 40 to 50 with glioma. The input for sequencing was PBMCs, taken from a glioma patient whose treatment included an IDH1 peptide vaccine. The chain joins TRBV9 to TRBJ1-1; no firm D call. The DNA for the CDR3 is TGTGCCAGCAGCGCCCCTGTTGGCCGCGAAGCTTTCTTT. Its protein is CASSAPVGREAFF.